The next 3 T cell receptor beta chains were all read from a single sample in a study of response to subunit inactivated influenza vaccine. A single record per CDR3 protein comes from TCRdb applying MiXCR to the RT-PCR reads. In the table there are around 580,000 distinct CDR3 sequences, over 9.5% of which are singletons. The sample in question was PBMCs from blood, obtained on the day of vaccination. These receptors were collected from a man aged 45-60 years who received an inactivated influenza vaccine.

This clonotype was counted a few times. The CDR3 DNA follows: TGCGCCAGCAGCCAAGGACAGGGAACTAATGAAAAACTGTTTTTT. Translated: CASSQGQGTNEKLFF. This chain joins TRBV4-1 and TRBJ1-4; 7 bases are a match to TRBD1. V lost 1 base, J lost 1 base, and 0 bases stayed unmatched. The CDR3 has 15 residues. CDR1 MGHRA and CDR2 YSYEKL come from the germline V gene.

This clonotype appeared a few times. The chain has TRBV7-2 and TRBJ2-5; TRBD2 is a possible D gene (6 bases). The germline CDR1 and CDR2 sequences are SGHTA and FQGNSA. The CDR3 loop spans 16 amino acids. V lost 4 bases and J lost 4, with 19 bases in between. DNA of the CDR3: TGTGCCAGCAGCTCCAGTCTTTCCGGGGGAGGAGAGACCCAGTACTTC. Its protein product is CASSSSLSGGGETQYF.

The chain has TRBV4-3 and TRBJ2-7; D is unclear. This CDR3 contains 13 residues. The V gene lost 4 bases and the J gene lost 3 bases, with 10 bases spanning the gap. Per the germline V gene, CDR1 is LGHNA and CDR2 is YSLEER. The CDR3 protein is CASSPDTNYEQYF. In DNA, the CDR3 is TGCGCCAGCAGCCCTGACACCAACTACGAGCAGTACTTC.